This T cell receptor (beta chain) was identified in a study of T cell responses to AZD1222 COVID-19 vaccine (dated by TCRdb to about 2021). Study-wide context: TCR sequencing covered fewer than 250 trial participants: 207 given two doses of AZD1222 and about 26 given two doses of MenACWY control vaccine. Trial participants were enrolled by age into subgroups of 18-55, 56-69 and 70-plus years, and around 150, 29 and 61 TCR-sequenced participants, respectively, were included in these subgroups. Summary of the overall study and its limitations: Spike-specific TCR breadth and depth rose significantly after two AZD1222 doses compared with day 0 and with MenACWY recipients. The vaccine-associated CD4 TCRs covered the entire spike protein, and the dominant responses fell in regions 160-218 and 743-854. Because no day 14 peak-response samples were available, repertoires were characterized only after the peak T cell response. In the small 56-69-year group, the increase in depth fell short of significance, most likely because of low power. Conclusions about previously exposed vaccinees are limited because only five to seven AZD1222 recipients were SARS-CoV-2 seropositive at baseline. Participants were mostly white British and included more females than males, and it was suggested by the authors that clonal diversity may have been underestimated. Reportedly, almost half of the unique spike-specific TCRs recognized epitopes lying outside the regions that are mutated in the B.1.351 and B.1.1.7 variants.

To note about this clone: The antigen it binds to is not known. No clone much larger than this one lies a single base away; base qualities are absent.

The CDR3 regions of human TCRbeta chains were subjected to immunosequencing. The original pipeline was this. Repertoire TCRs were matched against a reference library of SARS-CoV-2-specific TCRs generated with the MIRA antigen-specificity platform. Breadth was defined as the fraction of unique TCRs that were SARS-CoV-2-associated, and depth was defined as the fraction of total T cells that were SARS-CoV-2-associated. Using the MIRA data, every spike-specific TCR was mapped to the spike region that the TCR reacted to and assigned to either a CD4 or a CD8 class. Log10-transformed breadth and depth values were compared by one-way ANOVA with Sidak's multiple comparisons tests. TCRdb holds this immuneACCESS table with in-frame rearrangements only. Some clones are missing; in checked studies, unresolved V genes explain under half, and the rest has no known cause. That table supplies the V and J calls and clone size; D and trimming were determined from the DNA. For this sample there are 150,000 to 180,000 clones; around 85% appear just once. The ten largest clonotypes hold 5.5% to 6% of the sample.

The label giving this sample's time point can be read as: baseline before first vaccination. This sample's treatment or condition label indicates: meningococcal conjugate vaccine given as trial control. Samples from vaccinated people were obtained from the UK trials COV001 and COV002, which included a single-blind randomized controlled phase 2/3 trial of AZD1222 (ChAdOx1 nCoV-19) in healthy adults. For TCRbeta chain sequencing, PBMC samples from trial participants were taken at day 0 and at day 28 after the second dose. The CDR3 holds 14 amino acids from the cysteine to the phenylalanine. Kept here is only the CDR3 DNA, which spans 42 bases and is read in frame from base 1. CDR1 and CDR2 (SEHNR, FQNEAQ) derive from the germline V gene (reference sequence). V is cut by 2 bases and J by 2 bases, and the space between the germline ends is 9 bases.

The TCR sequence derives from an adult in good health. The chain is made from TRBV7-9 and TRBJ1-2; no D gene is confidently identified. The sequencing here drew on peripheral blood, taken on day 0 of MenACWY control vaccination. This receptor has the CDR3 CASSLITGNYGYTF. The DNA sequence is TGTGCCAGCAGCTTAATCACGGGGAACTATGGCTACACCTTC.